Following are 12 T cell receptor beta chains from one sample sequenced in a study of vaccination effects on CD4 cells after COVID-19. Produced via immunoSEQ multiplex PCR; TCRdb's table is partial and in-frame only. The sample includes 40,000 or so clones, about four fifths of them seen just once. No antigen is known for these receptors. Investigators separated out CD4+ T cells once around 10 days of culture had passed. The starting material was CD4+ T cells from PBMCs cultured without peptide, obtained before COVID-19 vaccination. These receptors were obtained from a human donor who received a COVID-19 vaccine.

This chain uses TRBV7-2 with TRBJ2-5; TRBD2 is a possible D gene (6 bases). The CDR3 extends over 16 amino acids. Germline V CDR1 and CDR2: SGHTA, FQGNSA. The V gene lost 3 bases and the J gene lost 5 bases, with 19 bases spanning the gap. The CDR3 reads CASSFFPGERRETQYF. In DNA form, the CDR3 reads TGTGCCAGCAGCTTTTTCCCGGGAGAGAGGAGGGAGACCCAGTACTTC.

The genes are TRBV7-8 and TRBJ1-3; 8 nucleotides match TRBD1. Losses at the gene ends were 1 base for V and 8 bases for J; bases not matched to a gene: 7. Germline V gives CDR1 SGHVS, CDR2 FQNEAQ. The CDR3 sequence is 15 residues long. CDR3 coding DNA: TGTGCCAGCAGCTTAGAGGGCAGGGGGCTTCACACCATATATTTT. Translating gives CASSLEGRGLHTIYF.

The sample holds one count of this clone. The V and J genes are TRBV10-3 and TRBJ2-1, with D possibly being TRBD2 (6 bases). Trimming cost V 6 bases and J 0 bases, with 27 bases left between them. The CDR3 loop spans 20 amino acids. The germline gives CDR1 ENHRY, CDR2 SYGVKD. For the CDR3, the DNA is TGTGCCATCAGCCCACATCCACGCCCGGGGGTCCCCTTCTCCTACAATGAGCAGTTCTTC. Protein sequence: CAISPHPRPGVPFSYNEQFF.

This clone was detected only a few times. DNA of the CDR3: TGTGCCAGCAGTCGAAGGACAGGGAAGGGCACTGAAGCTTTCTTT. Translating gives CASSRRTGKGTEAFF. The V and J genes are TRBV6-5 and TRBJ1-1; 8 bases agree with TRBD1. The trim removed 5 bases at V and 4 bases at J, leaving 9 bases unmatched. Germline loops: CDR1 MNHEY, CDR2 SVGAGI. The CDR3 runs 15 residues.

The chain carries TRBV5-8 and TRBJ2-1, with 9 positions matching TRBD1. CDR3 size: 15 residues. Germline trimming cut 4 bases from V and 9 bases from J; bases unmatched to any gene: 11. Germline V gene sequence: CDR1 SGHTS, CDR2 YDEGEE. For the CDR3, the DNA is TGTGCCAGCAGCACTGGACAGGGGTCTGCTGGTGAGCAGTTCTTC. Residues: CASSTGQGSAGEQFF. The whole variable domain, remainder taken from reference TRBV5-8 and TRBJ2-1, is EAGVTQSPTHLIKTRGQQATLRCSPISGHTSVYWYQQALGLGLQFLLWYDEGEERNRGNFPPRFSGRQFPNYSSELNVNALELEDSALYLCASSTGQGSAGEQFFGPGTRLTVL.

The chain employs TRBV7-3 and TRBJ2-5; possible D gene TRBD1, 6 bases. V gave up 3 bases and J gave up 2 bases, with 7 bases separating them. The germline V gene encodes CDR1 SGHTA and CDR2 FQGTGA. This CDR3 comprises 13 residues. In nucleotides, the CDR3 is TGTGCCAGCAGCTTCGGACAGCAAGAGACCCAGTACTTC. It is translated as CASSFGQQETQYF.

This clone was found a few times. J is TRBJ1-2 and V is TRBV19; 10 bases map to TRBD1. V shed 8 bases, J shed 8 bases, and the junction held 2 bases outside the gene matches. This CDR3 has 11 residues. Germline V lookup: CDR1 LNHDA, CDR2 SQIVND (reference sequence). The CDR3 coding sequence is TGTGCCAGTTGGGACAGGGGCGGCTACACCTTC. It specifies CASWDRGGYTF.

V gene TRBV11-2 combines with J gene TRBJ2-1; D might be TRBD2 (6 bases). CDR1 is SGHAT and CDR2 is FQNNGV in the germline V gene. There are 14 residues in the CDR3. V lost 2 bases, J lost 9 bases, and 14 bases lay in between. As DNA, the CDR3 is TGTGCCAGCAGCTTAACCCCGAACGGGGGTGAGCAGTTCTTC. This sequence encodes CASSLTPNGGEQFF.

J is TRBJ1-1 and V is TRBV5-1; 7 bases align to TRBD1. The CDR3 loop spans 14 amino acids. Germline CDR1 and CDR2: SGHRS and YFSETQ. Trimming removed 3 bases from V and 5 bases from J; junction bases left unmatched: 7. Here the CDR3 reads CASSSLQGHTEAFF. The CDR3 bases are TGCGCCAGCAGCTCGCTACAGGGGCATACTGAAGCTTTCTTT.

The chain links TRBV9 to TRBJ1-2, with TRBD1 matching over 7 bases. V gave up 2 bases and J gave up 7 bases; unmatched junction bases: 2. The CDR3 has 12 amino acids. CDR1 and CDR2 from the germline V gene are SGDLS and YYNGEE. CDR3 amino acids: CASSVHRGGYTF. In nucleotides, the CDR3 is TGTGCCAGCAGCGTTCACAGGGGTGGCTACACCTTC.

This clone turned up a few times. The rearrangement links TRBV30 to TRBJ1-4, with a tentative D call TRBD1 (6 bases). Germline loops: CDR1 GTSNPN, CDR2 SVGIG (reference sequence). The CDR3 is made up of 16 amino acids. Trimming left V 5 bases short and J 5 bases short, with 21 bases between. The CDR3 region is CAWGKGGQSENEKLFF. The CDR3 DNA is TGTGCCTGGGGGAAGGGGGGGCAAAGTGAAAATGAAAAACTGTTTTTT.

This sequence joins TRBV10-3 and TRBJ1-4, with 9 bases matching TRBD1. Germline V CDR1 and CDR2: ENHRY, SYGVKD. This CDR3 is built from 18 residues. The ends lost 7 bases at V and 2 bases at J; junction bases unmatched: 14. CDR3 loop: CAITPGQGDSGTNEKLFF. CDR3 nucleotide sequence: TGTGCCATCACCCCGGGACAGGGAGATAGTGGGACTAATGAAAAACTGTTTTTT.